The 30 T cell receptor beta chains listed next were all sequenced from one sample in a study of OX40 agonist ivuxolimab in advanced cancers. Libraries were prepared by immunoSEQ multiplex PCR; TCRdb keeps only in-frame clonotypes and omits some of them. The data contain around 19,000 clones, around 78% of them singletons. Here the sequenced sample was CD4+ or CD8+ T cells sorted from blood, taken in a trial of the OX40 agonist ivuxolimab. These receptors originate from an adult with an advanced solid tumor such as melanoma, head and neck, liver or kidney cancer.

The J gene is TRBJ2-3, the V gene TRBV11-2; D uncertain. Germline CDR1 is SGHAT and CDR2 is FQNNGV. CDR3 size: 13 residues. The ends were cut back, 3 bases at V and 7 bases at J, with 11 bases in the middle. DNA for the CDR3: TGTGCCAGCAGCTTTGAATTCGGTAATACGCAGTATTTT. Its protein is CASSFEFGNTQYF.

This chain uses TRBV19 with TRBJ2-7; D perhaps matches TRBD2 (5 bases). Trimming pared 6 bases from V and 3 bases from J, leaving 15 bases between. This CDR3 spans 14 amino acids. CDR1 is LNHDA, CDR2 SQIVND, per germline (reference sequence). The CDR3: CASSPGTAIYEQYF. The CDR3 nucleotides are TGTGCCAGTAGCCCGGGAACAGCGATCTACGAGCAGTACTTC.

V is TRBV5-1 and J is TRBJ2-7, with TRBD2 matching 10 bases. This CDR3 has 15 amino acids. Germline V CDR1 and CDR2: SGHRS, YFSETQ. Germline trimming cut 4 bases from V and 2 bases from J; bases unmatched to any gene: 6. CDR3: CASSPGTSVPYEQYF. The CDR3 region has the DNA TGCGCCAGCAGCCCCGGGACTAGCGTACCCTACGAGCAGTACTTC.

The genes are TRBV29-1 and TRBJ2-7; D is possibly TRBD1 (5 bases). This CDR3 spans 11 amino acids. Trimming took 6 bases from V and 3 from J, leaving 9 bases between them. The germline V gene has CDR1 SQVTM and CDR2 ANQGSEA. The CDR3 region is CSVADSYEQYF. The CDR3 DNA sequence: TGCAGCGTCGCCGACAGCTACGAGCAGTACTTC.

J is TRBJ1-5 and V is TRBV7-9; D is unresolved. Germline values: CDR1 SEHNR, CDR2 FQNEAQ (reference sequence). The V end lost 5 bases, the J end lost 0 bases, and 14 bases lay between the germline ends. This CDR3 contains 16 residues. CDR3 bases: TGTGCCAGCAGCCCCATTCAGTGGGGTAGCAATCAGCCCCAGCATTTT. This encodes CASSPIQWGSNQPQHF.

This sequence joins TRBV6-5 and TRBJ1-5; 9 bases are shared with TRBD1. J was trimmed by 7 bases and V by 5 bases; bases with no gene match: 6. Per the germline V gene, CDR1 is MNHEY and CDR2 is SVGAGI. CDR3 length equals 14 residues. DNA for the CDR3: TGTGCCAGCAGTACACAGGGGGCAAGGCAGCCCCAGCATTTT. This codes for CASSTQGARQPQHF.

This clone was detected once. The chain employs TRBV7-9 and TRBJ1-1; D possibly corresponds to TRBD1 (6 bases). CDR1 is SEHNR, CDR2 FQNEAQ, per germline (reference sequence). This CDR3 has 16 amino acids. Trimming left V 5 bases short and J 0 bases short, with 16 bases between. The CDR3 region has the DNA TGTGCCAGCAGCCCCGACAGGTATGGGATGAACACTGAAGCTTTCTTT. Residues: CASSPDRYGMNTEAFF.

The gene calls are TRBV27 and TRBJ1-5; perhaps TRBD1 as D (6 bases). The CDR3 runs 15 residues. Germline V gene data show CDR1 as MNHEY and CDR2 as SMNVEV (reference sequence). V was clipped by 0 bases and J by 7 bases, with 13 bases between them. In nucleotides, the CDR3 is TGTGCCAGCAGTTTATCTACAGGGTTGGGCCAGCCCCAGCATTTT. It translates to CASSLSTGLGQPQHF.

Only a few counts were recorded for this clone. The gene calls are TRBV28 and TRBJ2-1; D may be TRBD2 (7 bases). This CDR3 is 16 amino acids long. From germline, CDR1 is MDHEN and CDR2 SYDVKM. Trimming stripped 3 bases from V and 8 bases from J, with 20 bases between. CDR3 nucleotides: TGTGCCAGCAGTTTTCTAGGGTACGGGGGGCAGTATGAGCAGTTCTTC. Its translation is CASSFLGYGGQYEQFF.

The gene calls are TRBV6-5 and TRBJ1-2, with D perhaps TRBD1 (6 bases). Trimming shortened V by 4 bases and J by 5 bases, and 14 bases separated the two germline ends. The CDR3 contains 14 residues. Per germline, CDR1 MNHEY and CDR2 SVGAGI. This CDR3 reads CASSSTQGHYGYTF. The CDR3 nucleotides are TGTGCCAGCAGTTCTACTCAGGGGCATTATGGCTACACCTTC.

The rearrangement links TRBV2 to TRBJ2-2, with 10 positions matching TRBD2. V dropped 1 base and J dropped 2; count of bases not matched to a gene: 7. The CDR3 length is 18 residues. Germline V lookup: CDR1 SNHLY, CDR2 FYNNEI. The CDR3 here is CASSEGVAGGGNTGELFF. In DNA, the CDR3 is TGTGCCAGCAGTGAAGGAGTAGCGGGGGGCGGAAACACCGGGGAGCTGTTTTTT.

This clone was counted a few times. This specimen includes other DNA sequences encoding the same CDR3. The V and J genes are TRBV5-1 and TRBJ1-1; 7 bases are a match to TRBD1. The CDR3 length is 12 residues. The germline V gene has CDR1 SGHRS and CDR2 YFSETQ. V gave up 4 bases and J gave up 5 bases; unmatched junction bases: 2. The CDR3 here is CASSPGGTEAFF. CDR3 nucleotide sequence: TGCGCCAGCAGCCCAGGGGGTACTGAAGCTTTCTTT.

The genes are TRBV27 and TRBJ1-5, with D possibly TRBD1 on 6 matching bases. V dropped 3 bases and J dropped 1 base, with 7 bases sitting between them. CDR3 size: 14 residues. Germline CDR1 reads MNHEY; CDR2 reads SMNVEV (reference sequence). In DNA form, the CDR3 reads TGTGCCAGCAGTTTGGGGGCGAGCAATCAGCCCCAGCATTTT. Translating it yields CASSLGASNQPQHF.

This clone was recorded once. This sequence joins TRBV6-5 and TRBJ2-1; 10 bases line up with TRBD2. CDR1 and CDR2 (germline): MNHEY, SVGAGI. The CDR3 consists of 15 residues. The V gene end was trimmed by 4 bases and the J gene end by 3 bases; junction bases not matched to a gene: 3. The CDR3 loop reads CASSSSGGDYNEQFF. The CDR3 DNA reads as TGTGCCAGCAGTTCTAGCGGGGGCGACTACAATGAGCAGTTCTTC.

The rearrangement links TRBV6-9 to TRBJ2-2; D is perhaps TRBD1 (6 bases). V gave up 8 bases and J gave up 5 bases, with 9 bases separating them. CDR1 is MNHGY and CDR2 is SVAAGI in the germline V gene. This CDR3 is built from 12 residues. CDR3 amino acids: CASWTATGELFF. The CDR3 DNA is TGTGCCAGCTGGACAGCTACCGGGGAGCTGTTTTTT.

The chain joins TRBV5-4 to TRBJ2-1; 11 bases are shared with TRBD2. CDR1 is SGHNT, CDR2 YYREEE, per germline (reference sequence). This CDR3 has 15 residues. V gave up 0 bases and J gave up 7 bases; unmatched junction bases: 3. CDR3 bases: TGTGCCAGCAGCTTGGTAGCGGGGGGGTGGAATGAGCAGTTCTTC. The encoded protein is CASSLVAGGWNEQFF. Full variable domain (missing parts from reference TRBV5-4 and TRBJ2-1): ETGVTQSPTHLIKTRGQQVTLRCSSQSGHNTVSWYQQALGQGPQFIFQYYREEENGRGNFPPRFSGLQFPNYSSELNVNALELDDSALYLCASSLVAGGWNEQFFGPGTRLTVL.

This clone is a singleton in its sample. In DNA, the CDR3 is TGTGCCAGCACCACGGGGGACTCCTACGAGCAGTACTTC. Translation: CASTTGDSYEQYF. This chain joins TRBV9 and TRBJ2-7, with D possibly TRBD2 on 6 matching bases. This CDR3 spans 13 amino acids. V was trimmed by 6 bases and J by 0 bases, leaving 10 bases between them. Germline-derived CDR1 and CDR2 are SGDLS and YYNGEE.

This clone was picked up one time. This chain joins TRBV28 and TRBJ1-2, with TRBD1 matching over 7 bases. V shed 6 bases, J shed 2 bases, and the junction held 3 bases outside the gene matches. CDR1 and CDR2 from the germline V gene are MDHEN and SYDVKM. The length of the CDR3 is 13 residues. Written as DNA, the CDR3 is TGTGCCAGCAGGAGCAGGGGGAACTATGGCTACACCTTC. Amino acids: CASRSRGNYGYTF.

The V and J genes are TRBV11-2 and TRBJ2-7; D tentatively fits TRBD1 or TRBD2 (6 bases each). Trimming left V 1 base short and J 12 bases short, with 16 bases between. The CDR3 consists of 13 residues. CDR1 SGHAT and CDR2 FQNNGV come from the germline V gene. The CDR3 region has the DNA TGTGCCAGCAGCTTAGCGTCGCAGGGGAGGTCGTACTTC. It encodes CASSLASQGRSYF.

The chain recombines TRBV9 with TRBJ2-7; TRBD1 matches at 10 bases. The CDR3 spans 14 residues. The germline gives CDR1 SGDLS, CDR2 YYNGEE. J lost 5 bases, V lost 1 base, and 3 bases had no gene match. The CDR3 is CASSVTGTGDEQYF. The CDR3 DNA reads TGTGCCAGCAGCGTAACGGGGACAGGGGACGAGCAGTACTTC.

The rearrangement links TRBV28 to TRBJ2-1, with TRBD1 matching 8 bases. The CDR3 consists of 15 residues. The J segment lost 2 bases and the V segment lost 8 bases, leaving 8 bases of the junction unmatched. CDR1 is MDHEN, CDR2 SYDVKM, per germline. CDR3 sequence: CASRLDRGPYNEQFF. CDR3 nucleotides: TGTGCCAGCCGCCTCGACAGGGGACCCTACAATGAGCAGTTCTTC.

V gene TRBV9 combines with J gene TRBJ1-4; TRBD1 might be the D (5 bases). Germline V gene data show CDR1 as SGDLS and CDR2 as YYNGEE. Trimming removed 2 bases from V and 4 bases from J, with 18 bases in between. This CDR3 comprises 17 residues. The CDR3 here is CASSVDPQGARNEKLFF. The CDR3 coding sequence is TGTGCCAGCAGCGTGGACCCTCAAGGGGCTCGTAATGAAAAACTGTTTTTT.

The chain's CDR3 is CASSVAWSNYGYTF. The DNA of the CDR3 is TGTGCCAGCAGCGTAGCTTGGAGTAACTATGGCTACACCTTC. V gene TRBV9 combines with J gene TRBJ1-2; D gene unclear. CDR3 size: 14 residues. The V end was cut by 0 bases, the J end by 1 base, with 7 bases between. Germline V gene data show CDR1 as SGDLS and CDR2 as YYNGEE.

The rearrangement links TRBV19 to TRBJ2-3; 11 bases agree with TRBD1. J was trimmed by 4 bases and V by 6 bases; bases with no gene match: 6. The CDR3 loop spans 15 amino acids. Germline V gene lookup returns CDR1 LNHDA and CDR2 SQIVND (reference sequence). DNA for the CDR3: TGTGCCAGTAGCCCCGGGACAGGGGGTGCAGATACGCAGTATTTT. Amino acid sequence: CASSPGTGGADTQYF.

J is TRBJ2-1 and V is TRBV27; 9 positions match TRBD2. V trimming: 3 bases; J trimming: 4 bases; junction bases outside the gene matches: 10. From germline, CDR1 is MNHEY and CDR2 SMNVEV (reference sequence). The CDR3 sequence is 17 residues long. CDR3 nucleotides: TGTGCCAGCAGTTTGAGTCTCCCCGCGGGAGGGTACAATGAGCAGTTCTTC. Translating it yields CASSLSLPAGGYNEQFF.

The chain joins TRBV4-3 to TRBJ2-2; D gene unclear. V lost 1 base and J lost 0, with 6 bases in between. The CDR3 covers 15 residues. Germline V gene data show CDR1 as LGHNA and CDR2 as YSLEER. The CDR3 loop is CASSQGTTNTGELFF. The CDR3 DNA follows: TGCGCCAGCAGCCAAGGGACGACGAACACCGGGGAGCTGTTTTTT.

The rearrangement links TRBV5-5 to TRBJ2-7; TRBD1 matches 10 bases. Germline V gene sequence: CDR1 SGHKS, CDR2 YYEKEE (reference sequence). CDR3 length: 15 residues. The V gene end was trimmed by 4 bases and the J gene end by 2 bases; junction bases not matched to a gene: 6. The CDR3 DNA follows: TGTGCCAGCAGCAAGACCGGACAGGGGGCCTACGAGCAGTACTTC. It specifies CASSKTGQGAYEQYF.

The chain is built from TRBV2 and TRBJ1-5; D is unresolved. Trimming left V 8 bases short and J 0 bases short, with 14 bases between. The CDR3 sequence is 15 residues long. Germline CDR1 is SNHLY and CDR2 is FYNNEI. CDR3 sequence reads: CASVPGRDSNQPQHF. The CDR3 coding sequence is TGTGCCAGCGTCCCCGGGAGGGATAGCAATCAGCCCCAGCATTTT.

The chain joins TRBV30 to TRBJ1-2; possible D gene TRBD1, 6 bases. V was clipped by 8 bases and J by 4 bases, with 8 bases between them. This CDR3 spans 10 amino acids. Germline V lookup: CDR1 GTSNPN, CDR2 SVGIG (reference sequence). The CDR3 sequence is CAGDIYGYTF. The CDR3 DNA reads TGTGCCGGGGACATCTATGGCTACACCTTC. Full variable domain (rest looked up from reference TRBV30 and TRBJ1-2): SQTIHQWPATLVQPVGSPLSLECTVEGTSNPNLYWYRQAAGRGLQLLFYSVGIGQISSEVPQNLSASRPQDRQFILSSKKLLLSDSGFYLCAGDIYGYTFGSGTRLTVV.

The J gene is TRBJ1-3, the V gene TRBV13; D is ambiguous. V dropped 6 bases and J dropped 4 bases, with 7 bases sitting between them. CDR1 and CDR2 from the germline V gene are PRHDT and FYEKMQ (reference sequence). The CDR3 runs to 12 residues. CDR3 sequence reads: CASRQTGNTIYF. The CDR3 DNA reads TGTGCCAGCAGACAAACGGGAAACACCATATATTTT.